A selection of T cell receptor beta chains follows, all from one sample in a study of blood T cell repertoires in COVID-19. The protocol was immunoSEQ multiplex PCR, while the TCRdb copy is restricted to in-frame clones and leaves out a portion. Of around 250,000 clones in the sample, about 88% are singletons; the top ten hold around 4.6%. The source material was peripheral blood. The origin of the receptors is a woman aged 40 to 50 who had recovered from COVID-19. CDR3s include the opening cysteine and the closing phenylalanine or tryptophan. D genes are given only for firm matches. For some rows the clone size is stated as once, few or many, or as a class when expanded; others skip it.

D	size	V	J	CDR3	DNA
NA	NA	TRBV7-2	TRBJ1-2	CASSLAGKHNYGYTF	TGTGCCAGCAGCTTAGCCGGGAAGCACAACTATGGCTACACCTTC
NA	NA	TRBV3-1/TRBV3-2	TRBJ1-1	CASSREDSEAFF	TGTGCCAGCAGCCGAGAAGACAGTGAAGCTTTCTTT
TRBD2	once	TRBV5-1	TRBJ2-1	CASSFGLAGTYNEQFF	TGCGCCAGCAGCTTTGGGCTAGCGGGTACCTACAATGAGCAGTTCTTC
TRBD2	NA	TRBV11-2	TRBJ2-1	CASSLEAGAVNYYNEQFF	TGTGCCAGCAGCTTAGAAGCGGGGGCCGTAAATTATTACAATGAGCAGTTCTTC
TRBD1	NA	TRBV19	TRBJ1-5	CASTRTGVNQPQHF	TGTGCCAGTACCCGGACAGGGGTCAATCAGCCCCAGCATTTT
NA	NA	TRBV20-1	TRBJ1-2	CSASRDGYTF	TGCAGTGCTAGTCGAGATGGCTACACCTTC
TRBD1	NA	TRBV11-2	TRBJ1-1	CASSLETGSGTEAFF	TGTGCCAGCAGCTTAGAGACAGGGTCGGGGACTGAAGCTTTCTTT
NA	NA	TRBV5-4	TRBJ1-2	CASSLEGQGSMFTF	TGTGCCAGCAGCTTGGAAGGGCAGGGCTCAATGTTCACCTTC
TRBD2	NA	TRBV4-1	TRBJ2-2	CASSQSFLAAGELFF	TGCGCCAGCAGCCAATCATTCCTAGCGGCCGGGGAGCTGTTTTTT
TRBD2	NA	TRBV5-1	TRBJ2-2	CASSRGLAGGELFF	TGCGCCAGCAGCCGGGGACTAGCTGGCGGGGAGCTGTTTTTT
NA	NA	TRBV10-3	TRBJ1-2	CAIGQTTYGYTF	TGTGCCATTGGACAGACGACCTATGGCTACACCTTC
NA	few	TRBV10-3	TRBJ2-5	CAIREGQQETQYF	TGTGCCATCAGAGAAGGACAGCAAGAGACCCAGTACTTC
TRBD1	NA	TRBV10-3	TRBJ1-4	CAIAGIDRGNEKLFF	TGTGCCATCGCGGGTATTGACAGGGGAAATGAAAAACTGTTTTTT
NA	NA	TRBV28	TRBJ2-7	CASSFIHEQYF	TGTGCCAGCAGTTTCATCCACGAGCAGTACTTC
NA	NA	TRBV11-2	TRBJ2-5	CASSLEWGVVQRETQYF	TGTGCCAGCAGCTTAGAATGGGGGGTAGTGCAGAGGGAGACCCAGTACTTC
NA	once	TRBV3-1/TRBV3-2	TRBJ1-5	CASSGQGNQPQHF	TGTGCCAGCAGCGGCCAGGGCAATCAGCCCCAGCATTTT
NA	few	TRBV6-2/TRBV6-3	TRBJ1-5	CASSYPVVERRQPQHF	TGTGCCAGCAGTTACCCAGTTGTTGAGCGGCGGCAGCCCCAGCATTTT
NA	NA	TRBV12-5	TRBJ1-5	CASASRPRGNQPQHF	TGTGCTAGTGCCTCGAGGCCTCGTGGCAATCAGCCCCAGCATTTT
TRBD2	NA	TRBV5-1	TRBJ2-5	CASSAAGVETQYF	TGCGCCAGCAGCGCAGCGGGGGTGGAGACCCAGTACTTC
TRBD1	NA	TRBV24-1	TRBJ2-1	CATSPDRGIGTRNYNEQFF	TGTGCCACCAGCCCGGACAGGGGAATTGGAACTAGAAACTACAATGAGCAGTTCTTC
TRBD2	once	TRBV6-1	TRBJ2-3	CASSEPSGGITDTQYF	TGTGCCAGCAGTGAACCTAGCGGGGGTATCACAGATACGCAGTATTTT
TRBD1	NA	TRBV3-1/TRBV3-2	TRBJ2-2	CASSHGQGAVVSGELFF	TGTGCCAGCAGCCACGGACAGGGGGCTGTTGTATCCGGGGAGCTGTTTTTT
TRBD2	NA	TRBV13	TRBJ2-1	CASSLGLAGYNEQFF	TGTGCCAGCAGCTTAGGGCTAGCGGGATACAATGAGCAGTTCTTC
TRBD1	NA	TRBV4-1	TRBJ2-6	CASSQGPDAGGRANVLTF	TGCGCCAGCAGCCAAGGACCAGATGCAGGGGGAAGGGCCAACGTCCTGACTTTC
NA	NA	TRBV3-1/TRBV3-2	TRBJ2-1	CASSQEADPSYNEQFF	TGTGCCAGCAGCCAGGAAGCGGACCCGTCCTACAATGAGCAGTTCTTC
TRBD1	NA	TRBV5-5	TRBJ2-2	CASSLVAGGPELFF	TGTGCCAGCAGCTTGGTGGCAGGGGGCCCGGAGCTGTTTTTT
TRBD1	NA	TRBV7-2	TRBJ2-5	CASSQGQTGETQYF	TGTGCCAGCAGCCAGGGACAGACCGGGGAGACCCAGTACTTC
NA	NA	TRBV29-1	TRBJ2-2	CSVWAAGELFF	TGCAGCGTTTGGGCTGCCGGGGAGCTGTTTTTT
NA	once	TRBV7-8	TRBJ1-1	CASNLAGLSTEAFF	TGTGCCAGCAATTTGGCGGGGTTGAGCACTGAAGCTTTCTTT
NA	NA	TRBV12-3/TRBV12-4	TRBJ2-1	CASSFSGNEQFF	TGTGCCAGCAGTTTTTCCGGCAATGAGCAGTTCTTC
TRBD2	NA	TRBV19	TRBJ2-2	CASSPFGAGASTGELFF	TGTGCCAGTAGTCCCTTTGGGGCGGGAGCGAGCACCGGGGAGCTGTTTTTT
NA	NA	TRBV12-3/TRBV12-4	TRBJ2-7	CASRQAGNVEQYF	TGTGCCAGCAGGCAGGCCGGGAATGTGGAACAGTACTTC
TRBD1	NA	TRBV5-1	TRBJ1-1	CASSLEQGSTEAFF	TGCGCCAGCAGCTTGGAACAGGGGAGCACTGAAGCTTTCTTT
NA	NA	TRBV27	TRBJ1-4	CASSFGAIGEKLFF	TGTGCCAGCAGTTTTGGGGCTATCGGTGAAAAACTGTTTTTT
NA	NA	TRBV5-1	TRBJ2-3	CASSLDATRADTQYF	TGCGCCAGCAGCTTGGACGCGACTAGGGCAGATACGCAGTATTTT
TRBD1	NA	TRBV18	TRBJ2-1	CASSPKGAANEQFF	TGTGCCAGCTCACCAAAGGGGGCGGCGAATGAGCAGTTCTTC